The 29 T cell receptor beta chains below come from one sample, sequenced in a study of cytomegalovirus exposure and HLA in healthy donors. Use of 60 Vbeta and 13 Jbeta primers characterized the PCR. The data were produced by immunoSEQ multiplex PCR, yet TCRdb's version contains in-frame clones alone and is incomplete. The sample shows roughly 160,000 clones, roughly 80% of them seen only once. The sample was PBMCs. These receptors were taken from a man over 45 in good health and CMV-seropositive.

CDR3 residues: CATSLGHMNTGELFF. In DNA, the CDR3 is TGTGCCACCAGCCTAGGACATATGAACACCGGGGAGCTGTTTTTT. V and J are TRBV15 and TRBJ2-2; D may be TRBD1 (5 bases). The CDR3 has 15 amino acids. In germline, CDR1 is LNHNV, CDR2 YYDKDF (reference sequence). V was trimmed by 5 bases and J by 1 base, leaving 11 bases between them.

The gene calls are TRBV7-2 and TRBJ1-1; D may be TRBD1 (6 bases). V lost 1 base and J 1 base, leaving 10 bases between the germline ends. Germline CDR1 SGHTA, CDR2 FQGNSA. The CDR3 is 15 amino acids. CDR3 nucleotide sequence: TGTGCCAGCAGCTTAGAAGGACAGCCGAACACTGAAGCTTTCTTT. Protein product: CASSLEGQPNTEAFF.

CDR3 nucleotides: TGCGCCAGCAGCTTGGGAAACGGGGGAACCACAGATACGCAGTATTTT. It is translated as CASSLGNGGTTDTQYF. The chain employs TRBV5-1 and TRBJ2-3, with a weak D call TRBD2 (6 bases). The CDR3 consists of 16 residues. V was cut by 0 bases and J by 2 bases, with 13 bases left in between. Germline values: CDR1 SGHRS, CDR2 YFSETQ. The variable domain in full, with the rest retrieved from reference TRBV5-1 and TRBJ2-3, is KAGVTQTPRYLIKTRGQQVTLSCSPISGHRSVSWYQQTPGQGLQFLFEYFSETQRNKGNFPGRFSGRQFSNSRSEMNVSTLELGDSALYLCASSLGNGGTTDTQYFGPGTRLTVL.

The CDR3 is CASSLVYRGHSPLHF. CDR3 in DNA: TGTGCCAGCAGCTTGGTTTACAGGGGACATTCACCCCTCCACTTT. The V gene is TRBV5-6, the J gene TRBJ1-6, with TRBD1 matching over 7 bases. V was pared by 0 bases and J by 8 bases, with 5 bases of the junction left unmatched. CDR1 and CDR2 (germline): SGHDT, YYEEEE. The CDR3 runs 15 residues. Together with reference TRBV5-6 and TRBJ1-6, the CDR3 gives the full variable domain: DAGVTQSPTHLIKTRGQQVTLRCSPKSGHDTVSWYQQALGQGPQFIFQYYEEEERQRGNFPDRFSGHQFPNYSSELNVNALLLGDSALYLCASSLVYRGHSPLHFGNGTRLTVT.

Worth noting for this clone: The same CDR3 is also encoded by other DNA sequences in this sample. The chain links TRBV9 to TRBJ1-2; D possibly corresponds to TRBD1 (6 bases). V dropped 2 bases and J dropped 2 bases, with 10 bases sitting between them. Germline values: CDR1 SGDLS, CDR2 YYNGEE. The CDR3 is 14 amino acids. The CDR3 loop is CASSVGQGNYGYTF. The CDR3, as DNA: TGTGCCAGCAGCGTTGGTCAGGGGAACTATGGCTACACCTTC.

V and J are TRBV7-3 and TRBJ2-2; TRBD1 matches 7 bases. Trimming at V came to 2 bases and at J to 5 bases, leaving 5 bases not matched to a gene. Per the germline V gene, CDR1 is SGHTA and CDR2 is FQGTGA. The CDR3 totals 15 residues. The CDR3 reads CASSLVDRRTGELFF. In DNA, the CDR3 is TGTGCCAGCAGCTTAGTGGACAGGAGAACCGGGGAGCTGTTTTTT.

This clone was observed once. This chain joins TRBV18 and TRBJ1-6; tentatively, D is TRBD1 (6 bases). CDR1 is KGHSH, CDR2 LQKENI, per germline. CDR3 length: 15 amino acids. Deletions cut 5 bases from V and 5 bases from J, with 13 bases between. CDR3: CASSSRTENNSPLHF. In nucleotides, the CDR3 is TGTGCCAGCTCATCCCGGACAGAGAATAATTCACCCCTCCACTTT.

The V gene is TRBV18, the J gene TRBJ2-7, with D perhaps TRBD1 (6 bases). Trimming cost V 4 bases and J 0 bases, with 16 bases left between them. This CDR3 has 16 residues. Germline V gene sequence: CDR1 KGHSH, CDR2 LQKENI. CDR3 loop: CASSQEQGLLSYEQYF. In DNA, the CDR3 is TGTGCCAGCTCACAGGAACAGGGCCTCCTCTCCTACGAGCAGTACTTC.

This clone was seen a handful of times. This CDR3 reads CASSSPSTSRAYEQYF. The CDR3 DNA reads as TGCGCCAGCAGCTCGCCTTCGACAAGCCGAGCCTACGAGCAGTACTTC. The V gene is TRBV5-1, the J gene TRBJ2-7; D is uncertain. The CDR3 loop spans 16 amino acids. The V gene lost 3 bases and the J gene lost 2 bases, with 18 bases spanning the gap. Per the germline V gene, CDR1 is SGHRS and CDR2 is YFSETQ.

The sample holds one count of this clone. The chain links TRBV19 to TRBJ2-1, with D possibly TRBD1 on 6 matching bases. Germline V lookup: CDR1 LNHDA, CDR2 SQIVND (reference sequence). The CDR3 length is 15 residues. Trimming cost V 1 base and J 2 bases, with 9 bases left between them. The CDR3 sequence is CASSIGDTPYNEQFF. The CDR3 DNA reads TGTGCCAGTAGTATAGGGGACACCCCCTACAATGAGCAGTTCTTC.

As for this clone: The same CDR3 also results from other DNA sequences found in this sample. V is TRBV5-4 and J is TRBJ1-3, with a weak D call TRBD1 (6 bases). This CDR3 is built from 14 residues. The V and J ends lost 4 bases and 0 bases respectively, with 8 bases between them. Germline V CDR1 and CDR2: SGHNT, YYREEE (reference sequence). CDR3 protein: CASSPDSSGNTIYF. The CDR3 nucleotides are TGTGCCAGCAGCCCGGACAGCTCTGGAAACACCATATATTTT.

The V gene is TRBV5-4, the J gene TRBJ2-1; 7 nucleotides match TRBD1. J lost 1 base, V lost 5 bases, and 6 bases had no gene match. Germline V gene data show CDR1 as SGHNT and CDR2 as YYREEE (reference sequence). The CDR3 is 15 residues long. This CDR3 is CASRHDRASYNEQFF. In DNA form, the CDR3 reads TGTGCCAGCAGACATGACAGGGCATCCTACAATGAGCAGTTCTTC.

The chain employs TRBV6-1 and TRBJ1-1, with a possible D match to TRBD1 (5 bases). CDR3 size: 20 residues. Trimming removed 3 bases from V and 1 base from J, with 27 bases in between. The V gene's germline CDR1 is MNHNS and CDR2 SASEGT. The CDR3 loop reads CASSEPPPFGGESRNTEAFF. CDR3 DNA sequence: TGTGCCAGCAGTGAGCCCCCGCCTTTTGGGGGGGAAAGCCGGAACACTGAAGCTTTCTTT.

This rearrangement joins TRBV9 to TRBJ2-7, with 12 bases lining up with TRBD2. CDR1 and CDR2 from the germline V gene are SGDLS and YYNGEE. The CDR3 consists of 15 residues. V lost 4 bases, J lost 2 bases, and 4 bases stayed unmatched. Here the CDR3 DNA reads TGTGCCAGCAGCCCCGGACTAGCGGGGACCTACGAGCAGTACTTC. The encoded protein is CASSPGLAGTYEQYF.

The rearrangement uses TRBV10-3 and TRBJ2-2, with TRBD2 matching 8 bases. The CDR3 extends over 18 amino acids. In germline, CDR1 is ENHRY, CDR2 SYGVKD. V gave up 4 bases and J gave up 1 base; unmatched junction bases: 11. The CDR3 region is CAISVAGGGRRNTGELFF. The CDR3 DNA reads as TGTGCCATCAGTGTAGCCGGGGGGGGAAGGAGGAACACCGGGGAGCTGTTTTTT.

In nucleotides, the CDR3 is TGCAGCTTCGTTTGGACAGGGAGCACAGATACGCAGTATTTT. Its translation: CSFVWTGSTDTQYF. The chain has TRBV29-1 and TRBJ2-3, with 8 bases identical to TRBD1. The CDR3 runs to 14 residues. Germline CDR1 is SQVTM and CDR2 is ANQGSEA. V was clipped by 8 bases and J by 0 bases; unmatched bases: 7.

This chain joins TRBV10-1 and TRBJ2-3; the D is unclear. Trimming pared 4 bases from V and 7 bases from J, leaving 18 bases between. The CDR3 runs 15 residues. Germline V gene lookup returns CDR1 WNHNN and CDR2 SYGVQD (reference sequence). The CDR3 loop is CASSVGPPNRNTQYF. The CDR3 bases are TGCGCCAGCAGTGTGGGCCCACCTAATAGAAATACGCAGTATTTT.

The genes are TRBV4-1 and TRBJ1-1; tentatively, D is TRBD1 (6 bases). Looked up from germline, CDR1 is MGHRA and CDR2 is YSYEKL. CDR3 length: 14 residues. Between the trimmed V and J ends, which lost 5 bases and 5 bases, there was a span of 15 bases. In DNA form, the CDR3 reads TGCGCCAGCAGCTCTCCTACAGGGCGTACTGAAGCTTTCTTT. Protein sequence: CASSSPTGRTEAFF.

This chain connects TRBV7-9 to TRBJ2-7, with TRBD2 matching 8 bases. In germline, CDR1 is SEHNR, CDR2 FQNEAQ (reference sequence). Trimming cost V 1 base and J 6 bases; bases outside gene matches: 2. The CDR3 contains 13 residues. This CDR3 reads CASSLGGLVEQYF. In nucleotides, the CDR3 is TGTGCCAGCAGCTTAGGGGGACTAGTCGAGCAGTACTTC.

J is TRBJ1-1 and V is TRBV19; 10 positions match TRBD1. V lost 3 bases to trimming and J lost 1 base; unmatched junction nucleotides: 11. The CDR3 contains 18 residues. Germline values: CDR1 LNHDA, CDR2 SQIVND (reference sequence). Here the CDR3 reads CASSMFRRTGGGNTEAFF. The CDR3 region has the DNA TGTGCCAGTAGTATGTTTCGGCGGACAGGGGGTGGGAACACTGAAGCTTTCTTT.

This clone was counted between two and nine times. J is TRBJ2-1 and V is TRBV4-3; possibly TRBD1 for D (6 bases). The CDR3 loop spans 14 amino acids. V lost 4 bases to trimming and J lost 4 bases, with 11 bases between them. Germline CDR1 reads LGHNA; CDR2 reads YSLEER. The CDR3: CASSPSTGYNEQFF. CDR3 coding DNA: TGCGCCAGCAGCCCGTCGACAGGTTACAATGAGCAGTTCTTC.

The gene calls are TRBV5-5 and TRBJ1-1, with D tentatively TRBD1 (6 bases). Per germline, CDR1 SGHKS and CDR2 YYEKEE (reference sequence). V dropped 4 bases and J dropped 3 bases, with 10 bases sitting between them. This CDR3 comprises 13 residues. The CDR3 loop reads CASSPTGHTEAFF. The CDR3 nucleotides are TGTGCCAGCAGCCCTACAGGGCACACTGAAGCTTTCTTT. Combining the CDR3 with reference TRBV5-5 and TRBJ1-1 gives the whole variable domain DAGVTQSPTHLIKTRGQQVTLRCSPISGHKSVSWYQQVLGQGPQFIFQYYEKEERGRGNFPDRFSARQFPNYSSELNVNALLLGDSALYLCASSPTGHTEAFFGQGTRLTVV.

V is TRBV5-1 and J is TRBJ2-5; D might be TRBD1 (6 bases). The germline gives CDR1 SGHRS, CDR2 YFSETQ. V shed 0 bases and J shed 4 bases, with 13 bases lying between them. The CDR3 has 15 amino acids. The CDR3 bases are TGCGCCAGCAGCTTGGCGGGCAGGGGACGAGAGACCCAGTACTTC. As protein: CASSLAGRGRETQYF.

Details on this clone: Relative to the germline gene, one junction end is altered; a read error may explain this. V gene TRBV7-7 combines with J gene TRBJ1-3, with D uncertain. CDR1 and CDR2 (germline): SSHAT, FNYEAQ (reference sequence). CDR3 length: 17 residues. The CDR3 nucleotides read TGTGCTAGCAGCTTAGAACCAGGTTCCGCCCCTGGAAACACCATATATTTT. As protein: CASSLEPGSAPGNTIYF.

This chain joins TRBV2 and TRBJ1-5; D remains unclear. The CDR3 totals 15 residues. With 0 bases removed from V and 0 bases from J, the gap between germline ends came to 6 bases. CDR1 SNHLY and CDR2 FYNNEI come from the germline V gene. The CDR3 here is CASSEAPNSNQPQHF. The CDR3 coding sequence is TGTGCCAGCAGTGAAGCACCTAATAGCAATCAGCCCCAGCATTTT.

The count of this clone is one. V usage is TRBV5-1 and J usage is TRBJ1-1; D unclear. The CDR3 extends over 13 amino acids. Trimming removed 4 bases from V and 1 base from J, with 8 bases in between. From germline, CDR1 is SGHRS and CDR2 YFSETQ. This CDR3 is CASSGGRNTEAFF. The DNA of the CDR3 is TGCGCCAGCAGCGGCGGCAGGAACACTGAAGCTTTCTTT.

The chain has TRBV7-9 and TRBJ1-2, with 10 bases matching TRBD1. The CDR3 is 14 residues long. Germline trimming cut 3 bases from V and 8 bases from J; bases unmatched to any gene: 6. The germline V gene encodes CDR1 SEHNR and CDR2 FQNEAQ (reference sequence). CDR3 coding DNA: TGTGCCAGCAGCTTCGACAGGGGGCGGGGAGGCTACACCTTC. This gives the protein CASSFDRGRGGYTF.

As to this clone: Other DNA sequences in this sample translate to the same CDR3. The chain links TRBV5-1 to TRBJ2-7; TRBD1 aligns across 7 bases. Germline V gene sequence: CDR1 SGHRS, CDR2 YFSETQ. After removal of 4 bases from V and 2 bases from J, the junction contained 6 bases not matched to a gene. This CDR3 spans 14 amino acids. The CDR3 loop is CASSPGTGAYEQYF. CDR3 nucleotide sequence: TGCGCCAGCAGCCCCGGAACAGGGGCCTACGAGCAGTACTTC.

The rearrangement links TRBV4-1 to TRBJ2-5, with 7 bases aligning to TRBD2. The length of the CDR3 is 13 residues. The germline CDR1 and CDR2 sequences are MGHRA and YSYEKL. Trimming removed 2 bases from V and 5 bases from J; junction bases left unmatched: 2. The CDR3 DNA is TGCGCCAGCAGCCAATTACTAGCGGAGACCCAGTACTTC. Its protein product is CASSQLLAETQYF.